A single sample gave rise to the 32 T cell receptor beta chains below, sequenced in a study of blood T cell repertoires in COVID-19. The assay was immunoSEQ multiplex PCR, and TCRdb's table has in-frame clones only and misses some. The sample has roughly 64,000 clones, around 83% seen once. What was sequenced was peripheral blood. These TCRs come from a woman aged 60-75 years with acute or convalescent COVID-19.

The chain couples TRBV12-3 or TRBV12-4 to TRBJ1-4; D possibly corresponds to TRBD1 (5 bases). The CDR3 extends over 13 amino acids. The V end lost 3 bases, the J end lost 12 bases, and 14 bases lay between the germline ends. The CDR3 DNA reads TGTGCCAGCAGTTTTTCCCAGGGCGGAGAACTGTTTTTT. It is translated as CASSFSQGGELFF.

This clone was seen just once. CDR3 nucleotides: TGTGCCAGCTCAGCCTCTACTGCGCTCGGTGTGCAGCCCCAGCATTTT. Translation: CASSASTALGVQPQHF. V usage is TRBV18 and J usage is TRBJ1-5; D gene unclear. Germline CDR1 is KGHSH and CDR2 is LQKENI. CDR3 length: 16 amino acids. V was pared by 5 bases and J by 7 bases, with 21 bases between. Full variable domain (missing parts from reference TRBV18 and TRBJ1-5): NAGVMQNPRHLVRRRGQEARLRCSPMKGHSHVYWYRQLPEEGLKFMVYLQKENIIDESGMPKERFSAEFPKEGPSILRIQQVVRGDSAAYFCASSASTALGVQPQHFGDGTRLSIL.

CDR3 in DNA: TGTGCCAGCAGCTTAGAACAGCGGGGATTAGGGCCCCAGCATTTT. Translating it yields CASSLEQRGLGPQHF. The chain uses TRBV7-2 and TRBJ1-5; D ambiguous. V was shortened by 1 base and J by 9 bases, with 16 bases between the two germline ends. The length of the CDR3 is 15 residues. The V gene's germline CDR1 is SGHTA and CDR2 FQGNSA.

This chain links TRBV6-1 with TRBJ2-3; 9 nucleotides agree with TRBD1. The germline gives CDR1 MNHNS, CDR2 SASEGT. The CDR3 runs 13 residues. V lost 9 bases, J lost 6 bases, and 7 bases stayed unmatched. The CDR3 DNA sequence: TGTGCCAGTCACGGGACAGGGCTGGATACGCAGTATTTT. It codes for CASHGTGLDTQYF.

The V gene is TRBV5-1, the J gene TRBJ1-1, with 9 bases aligning to TRBD1. V lost 4 bases to trimming and J lost 2 bases; unmatched junction nucleotides: 12. CDR1 is SGHRS, CDR2 YFSETQ, per germline. The CDR3 sequence is 17 residues long. DNA for the CDR3: TGCGCCAGCAGCGCTACCGGGACAGGGATTTATAACACTGAAGCTTTCTTT. This translates into CASSATGTGIYNTEAFF.

V usage is TRBV6-4 and J usage is TRBJ1-2; weak D call: TRBD1 (5 bases). Germline V gene data show CDR1 as MRHNA and CDR2 as SNTAGT. The CDR3 runs 13 residues. Trimming pared 0 bases from V and 8 bases from J, leaving 10 bases between. DNA of the CDR3: TGTGCCAGCAGTGACTCCGACAGTGCAGGCTACACCTTC. It yields the protein CASSDSDSAGYTF.

This clone is medium-sized by share. This sequence joins TRBV11-2 and TRBJ1-1, with a possible D match to TRBD1 (5 bases). The CDR3 is 14 amino acids. V lost 0 bases, J lost 3 bases, and 8 bases lay in between. The germline gives CDR1 SGHAT, CDR2 FQNNGV. CDR3 amino acids: CASSLEAGHTEAFF. DNA of the CDR3: TGTGCCAGCAGCTTAGAGGCGGGACACACTGAAGCTTTCTTT.

This chain connects TRBV18 to TRBJ1-1, with D possibly TRBD1 on 5 matching bases. CDR1 and CDR2 (germline): KGHSH, LQKENI. CDR3 length: 13 amino acids. The ends were cut back, 3 bases at V and 4 bases at J, with 9 bases in the middle. CDR3 sequence reads: CASSPRQTTEAFF. CDR3 nucleotide sequence: TGTGCCAGCTCACCTAGACAGACCACTGAAGCTTTCTTT. Full variable domain (missing parts from reference TRBV18 and TRBJ1-1): NAGVMQNPRHLVRRRGQEARLRCSPMKGHSHVYWYRQLPEEGLKFMVYLQKENIIDESGMPKERFSAEFPKEGPSILRIQQVVRGDSAAYFCASSPRQTTEAFFGQGTRLTVV.

The CDR3 reads CATSDSGFNQPQHF. The CDR3, as DNA: TGTGCCACCAGTGATTCGGGTTTTAATCAGCCCCAGCATTTT. V and J are TRBV24-1 and TRBJ1-5; D gene uncertain. V was shortened by 2 bases and J by 4 bases, with 8 bases between the two germline ends. The germline V gene has CDR1 KGHDR and CDR2 SFDVKD. This CDR3 spans 14 amino acids.

CDR3 in amino acids: CASSPRSSPGELFF. In nucleotides, the CDR3 is TGTGCCAGCAGCCCCCGGTCGTCGCCCGGGGAGCTGTTTTTT. The V gene is TRBV9, the J gene TRBJ2-2; D gene uncertain. The V end lost 4 bases, the J end lost 6 bases, and 13 bases lay between the germline ends. This CDR3 has 14 residues. Germline V gives CDR1 SGDLS, CDR2 YYNGEE.

The V call is TRBV9, the J call TRBJ2-1, with TRBD2 matching 10 bases. CDR1 is SGDLS and CDR2 is YYNGEE in the germline V gene. Germline trimming cut 2 bases from V and 8 bases from J; bases unmatched to any gene: 4. This CDR3 has 14 amino acids. In DNA form, the CDR3 reads TGTGCCAGCAGCGTCAGCGGGAGGGGCGATGAGCAGTTCTTC. It translates to CASSVSGRGDEQFF.

There are a few counts of this clone. The V and J genes are TRBV7-6 and TRBJ1-1, with D maybe TRBD1 (6 bases). With 2 bases removed from V and 4 bases from J, the gap between germline ends came to 14 bases. CDR1 and CDR2 (germline): SGHVS, FNYEAQ. The CDR3 covers 15 residues. CDR3 bases: TGTGCCAGCAGCTTATTGGCCGAAGGGGGCACTGAAGCTTTCTTT. Translation gives CASSLLAEGGTEAFF.

This chain uses TRBV19 with TRBJ1-1; no definite D call. Germline loops: CDR1 LNHDA, CDR2 SQIVND (reference sequence). V was cut by 1 base and J by 1 base, with 13 bases left in between. The CDR3 sequence is 16 residues long. CDR3 amino acids: CASSIAPGQRNTEAFF. In DNA, the CDR3 is TGTGCCAGTAGTATAGCCCCTGGGCAAAGGAACACTGAAGCTTTCTTT.

This chain connects TRBV4-2 to TRBJ1-1, with D tentatively TRBD1 (6 bases). Germline CDR1 and CDR2: LGHNA and YNFKEQ. The CDR3 spans 12 residues. Trimming took off 2 bases at V and 6 bases at J, with 7 bases between the two ends. The CDR3 is CASSQRGSEAFF. The CDR3 nucleotides read TGTGCCAGCAGCCAAAGGGGGTCTGAAGCTTTCTTT.

Points on this clone: At the DNA level, this CDR3 is encoded by other sequences in the same sample as well. The chain joins TRBV20-1 to TRBJ2-7, with D perhaps TRBD1 (5 bases). Trimming removed 3 bases from V and 5 bases from J, with 8 bases in between. The CDR3 covers 11 residues. CDR1 is DFQATT, CDR2 SNEGSKA, per germline (reference sequence). The DNA for the CDR3 is TGCAGTGCTAGGTCAGGGCACGAGCAGTACTTC. Protein: CSARSGHEQYF.

This clone appeared a single time. The chain links TRBV30 to TRBJ2-3; 8 nucleotides agree with TRBD2. The CDR3 sequence is 17 residues long. The trim removed 3 bases at V and 5 bases at J, leaving 16 bases unmatched. Germline V gene sequence: CDR1 GTSNPN, CDR2 SVGIG (reference sequence). The CDR3 nucleotides are TGTGCCTGGAGCGAAATTTTAGCGGGGACTAGGGGAGATACGCAGTATTTT. Translated, it gives CAWSEILAGTRGDTQYF.

This chain joins TRBV20-1 and TRBJ1-1; D perhaps matches TRBD1 (6 bases). V was clipped by 3 bases and J by 4 bases, with 12 bases between them. CDR3 length: 13 residues. Germline CDR1 is DFQATT and CDR2 is SNEGSKA (reference sequence). The CDR3 DNA sequence: TGCAGTGCTAGTGTTTCAGGGGCCACTGAAGCTTTCTTT. Translated: CSASVSGATEAFF.

The rearrangement uses TRBV13 and TRBJ1-1, with 7 nucleotides matching TRBD1. CDR1 is PRHDT, CDR2 FYEKMQ, per germline (reference sequence). The CDR3 contains 12 residues. V trimming: 4 bases; J trimming: 10 bases; junction bases outside the gene matches: 6. CDR3 in amino acids: CASSSRGRGAFF. DNA for the CDR3: TGTGCCAGCAGCTCGAGGGGGCGCGGAGCTTTCTTT.

In the case of this clone: One junction end does not reproduce the germline sequence, and a read error may be involved. The chain uses TRBV19 and TRBJ1-2; 7 nucleotides align to TRBD1. In germline, CDR1 is LNHDA, CDR2 SQIVND (reference sequence). The CDR3 runs 14 residues. Written as DNA, the CDR3 is TGTGCCAGTAGTACCGGGACAGTGAACTTTGGCTACACCTTC. Translation: CASSTGTVNFGYTF.

J is TRBJ1-3 and V is TRBV24-1, with D uncertain. The germline CDR1 and CDR2 sequences are KGHDR and SFDVKD. Trimming pared 5 bases from V and 4 bases from J, leaving 11 bases between. The CDR3 spans 14 residues. The CDR3 coding sequence is TGTGCCACCAGTGGGCCAGGTCCCGGAAACACCATATATTTT. Amino acid sequence: CATSGPGPGNTIYF.

The chain is built from TRBV3-1 (or the pseudogene TRBV3-2) and TRBJ2-7; a possible D gene is TRBD2 (5 bases). CDR1 is LGHDT, CDR2 YNNKEL, per germline (reference sequence). Trimming took 8 bases from V and 6 from J, leaving 20 bases between them. The CDR3 covers 14 residues. The CDR3 spells CASSEGYTAVEQYF. The CDR3 nucleotides are TGTGCCAGCTCCGAGGGCTATACGGCCGTCGAGCAGTACTTC.

The V and J genes are TRBV18 and TRBJ1-1, with D possibly being TRBD1 (6 bases). This CDR3 has 13 amino acids. The germline gives CDR1 KGHSH, CDR2 LQKENI. V was trimmed by 4 bases and J by 5 bases, leaving 11 bases between them. CDR3 amino acids: CASSRTDGTEAFF. The DNA for the CDR3 is TGTGCCAGCTCACGGACAGACGGAACTGAAGCTTTCTTT.

The V and J genes are TRBV19 and TRBJ1-2; no clear D. CDR1 LNHDA and CDR2 SQIVND come from the germline V gene (reference sequence). The CDR3 is made up of 15 amino acids. Trimming stripped 3 bases from V and 4 bases from J, with 15 bases between. CDR3 sequence (DNA): TGTGCCAGTAGTATTACCCCGCTGGCCACCTATGGCTACACCTTC. Its protein is CASSITPLATYGYTF.

The chain links TRBV3-1 (or the pseudogene TRBV3-2) to TRBJ1-2; tentative D call: TRBD1 (6 bases). Germline CDR1 LGHDT, CDR2 YNNKEL (reference sequence). This CDR3 is 14 amino acids long. Trimming left V 4 bases short and J 8 bases short, with 17 bases between. The CDR3 DNA reads as TGTGCCAGCAGCCTGCCGGGGGGCTCAGGCGGCTACACCTTC. This gives the protein CASSLPGGSGGYTF.

The genes are TRBV19 and TRBJ2-2; 12 bases are shared with TRBD2. This CDR3 has 15 residues. The V and J ends lost 10 bases and 11 bases, in that order; junction bases with no gene match: 14. The germline gives CDR1 LNHDA, CDR2 SQIVND (reference sequence). CDR3: CATKASGGAIGELFF. For the CDR3, the DNA is TGTGCCACAAAGGCTAGCGGGGGGGCGATAGGAGAGCTGTTTTTT.

V usage is TRBV20-1 and J usage is TRBJ1-3; no reliable D call. CDR3 length: 11 amino acids. V was trimmed by 5 bases and J by 3 bases, leaving 5 bases between them. CDR1 and CDR2 from the germline V gene are DFQATT and SNEGSKA (reference sequence). DNA for the CDR3: TGCAGTGCTCCCCTTGGAAACACCATATATTTT. This translates into CSAPLGNTIYF.

The rearrangement joins TRBV2 to TRBJ1-2; 8 bases fit TRBD1. Germline trimming cut 0 bases from V and 5 bases from J; bases unmatched to any gene: 11. The CDR3 is 17 residues long. The germline V gene has CDR1 SNHLY and CDR2 FYNNEI. CDR3 bases: TGTGCCAGCAGTGAAGCCAGGACAGGGACGAAGACGTATGGCTACACCTTC. Translating it yields CASSEARTGTKTYGYTF.

The CDR3 DNA reads as TGTGCCAGCAGCCGTCAGGGCGGGGGCTACAATGAGCAGTTCTTC. Amino acids: CASSRQGGGYNEQFF. The rearrangement uses TRBV5-6 and TRBJ2-1, with 7 bases identical to TRBD2. CDR3 length: 15 amino acids. Trimming at V came to 4 bases and at J to 3 bases, leaving 7 bases not matched to a gene. Germline V CDR1 and CDR2: SGHDT, YYEEEE.

The genes are TRBV6-5 and TRBJ2-5; no firm D call. CDR3 length: 13 amino acids. Trimming shortened V by 0 bases and J by 5 bases, and 7 bases separated the two germline ends. Germline V gives CDR1 MNHEY, CDR2 SVGAGI. This CDR3 is CASSYSRTETQYF. The CDR3, as DNA: TGTGCCAGCAGTTACTCGAGAACGGAGACCCAGTACTTC.

The gene calls are TRBV9 and TRBJ2-5, with a possible D match to TRBD2 (6 bases). CDR1 is SGDLS, CDR2 YYNGEE, per germline. The CDR3 is 14 amino acids. The V and J ends lost 4 bases and 0 bases respectively, with 10 bases between them. DNA of the CDR3: TGTGCCAGCAGCCCAGGGACTTACCAAGAGACCCAGTACTTC. This sequence encodes CASSPGTYQETQYF.

The rearrangement uses TRBV6-5 and TRBJ1-5, with D tentatively TRBD1 (5 bases). Looked up from germline, CDR1 is MNHEY and CDR2 is SVGAGI. This CDR3 is built from 14 residues. With 9 bases removed from V and 1 base from J, the gap between germline ends came to 13 bases. The CDR3 is CASGTGFSNQPQHF. CDR3 DNA sequence: TGTGCCAGTGGGACTGGGTTCAGCAATCAGCCCCAGCATTTT.

The V gene is TRBV14, the J gene TRBJ1-1; D is ambiguous. This CDR3 is 15 amino acids long. V shed 4 bases and J shed 4 bases, with 16 bases lying between them. Germline-derived CDR1 and CDR2 are SGHDN and FVKESK. CDR3 sequence reads: CASSPASGFGTEAFF. In DNA form, the CDR3 reads TGTGCCAGCAGCCCCGCATCCGGTTTCGGCACTGAAGCTTTCTTT.